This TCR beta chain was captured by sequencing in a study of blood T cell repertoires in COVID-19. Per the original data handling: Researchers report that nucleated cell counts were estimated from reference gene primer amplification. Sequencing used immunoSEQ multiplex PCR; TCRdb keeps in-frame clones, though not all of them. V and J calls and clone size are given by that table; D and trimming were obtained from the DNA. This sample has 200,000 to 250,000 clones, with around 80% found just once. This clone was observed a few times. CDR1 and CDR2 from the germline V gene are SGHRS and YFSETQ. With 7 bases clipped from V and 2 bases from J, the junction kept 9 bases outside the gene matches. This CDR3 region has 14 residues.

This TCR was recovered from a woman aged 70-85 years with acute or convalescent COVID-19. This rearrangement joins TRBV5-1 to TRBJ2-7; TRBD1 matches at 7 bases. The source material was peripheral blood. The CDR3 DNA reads TGCGCCAGCTCCCAGGGGGACCTACCCTACGAGCAGTACTTC. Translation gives CASSQGDLPYEQYF.